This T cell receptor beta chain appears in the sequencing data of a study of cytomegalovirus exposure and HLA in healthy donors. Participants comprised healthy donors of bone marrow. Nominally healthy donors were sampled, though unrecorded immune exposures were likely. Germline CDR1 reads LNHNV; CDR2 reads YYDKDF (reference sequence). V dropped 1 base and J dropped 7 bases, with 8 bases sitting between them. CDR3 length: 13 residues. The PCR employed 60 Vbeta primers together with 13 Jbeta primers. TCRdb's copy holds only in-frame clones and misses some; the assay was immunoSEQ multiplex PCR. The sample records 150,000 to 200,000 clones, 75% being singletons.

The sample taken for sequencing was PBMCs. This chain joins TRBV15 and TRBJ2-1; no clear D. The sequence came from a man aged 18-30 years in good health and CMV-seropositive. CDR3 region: CATSRGGRNEQFF. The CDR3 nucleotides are TGTGCCACCAGCAGAGGCGGAAGGAATGAGCAGTTCTTC.